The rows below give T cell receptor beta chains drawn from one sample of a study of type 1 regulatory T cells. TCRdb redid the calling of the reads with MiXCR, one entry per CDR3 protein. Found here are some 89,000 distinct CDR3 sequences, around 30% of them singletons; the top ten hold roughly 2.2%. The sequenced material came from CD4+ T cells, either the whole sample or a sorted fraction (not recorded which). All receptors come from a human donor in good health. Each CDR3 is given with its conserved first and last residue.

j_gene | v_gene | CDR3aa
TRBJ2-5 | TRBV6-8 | CASSYEGSPLQTQYF
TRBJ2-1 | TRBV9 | CASSVSTPDEQFF
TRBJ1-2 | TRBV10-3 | CAIGVGTNDDGYTF
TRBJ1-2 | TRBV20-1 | CSARDWEGQGGYTF
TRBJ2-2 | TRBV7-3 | CASSRGGTGELFF
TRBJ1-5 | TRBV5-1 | CASSLGVDQPQHF
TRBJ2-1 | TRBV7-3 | CASSPPDGNEQFF
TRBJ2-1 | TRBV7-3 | CASSSSGQNNEQFF
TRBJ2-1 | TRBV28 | CASSFLRAPRTSGFYNEQFF
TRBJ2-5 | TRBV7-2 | CASSLLLLAEETQYF
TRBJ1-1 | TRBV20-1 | CSARDPKQGANTEAFF
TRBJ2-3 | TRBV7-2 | CASSSLGGRDTQYF
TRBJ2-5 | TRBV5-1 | CASSLGIVGGQGETQYF
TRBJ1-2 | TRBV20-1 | CSARGSYGYTF
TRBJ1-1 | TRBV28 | CAIRPGVPTEAFF
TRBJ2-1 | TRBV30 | CAWGKGEQFF
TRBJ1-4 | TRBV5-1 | CASRETLTNEKLFF
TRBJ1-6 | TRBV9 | CASSVEEGRGSPLHF
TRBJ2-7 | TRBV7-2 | CASSRDYPPYEQYF
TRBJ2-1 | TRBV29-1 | CSVFPQERSYNEQFF
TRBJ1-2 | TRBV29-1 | CRVRRTGGHYGYTF
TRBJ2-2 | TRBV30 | CAWSVGHAGELFF
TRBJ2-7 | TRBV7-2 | CASSLNRQGSEQYF
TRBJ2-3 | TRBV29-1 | CSVETGPDTQYF
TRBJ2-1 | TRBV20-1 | CSANGGLQTSGPRIYEQFF
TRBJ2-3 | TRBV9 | CASSDPSTDTQYF
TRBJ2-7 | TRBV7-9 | CASSAPGLAWADEQYF
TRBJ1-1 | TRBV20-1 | CSARFRVKTEAFF
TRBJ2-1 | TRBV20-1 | CSASGASGSFEQFF
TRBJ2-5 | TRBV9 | CASSVSGEETQYF
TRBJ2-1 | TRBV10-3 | CAIGRDPNREQFF
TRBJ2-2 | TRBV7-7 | CASSLSRGGSGELFF
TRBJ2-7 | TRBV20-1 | CSASWGSHEQYF
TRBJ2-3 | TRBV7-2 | CASSPPGRSDTDTQYF
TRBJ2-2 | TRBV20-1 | CSARVLGGQTNTGELFF
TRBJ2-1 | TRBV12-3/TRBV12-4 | CASSPTPTYNEQFF
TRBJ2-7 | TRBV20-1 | CSASPQGDGQYF
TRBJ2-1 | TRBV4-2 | CASSQVWPSDRGNEQFF
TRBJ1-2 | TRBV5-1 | CASSTEGYGYTF
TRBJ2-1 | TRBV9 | CASSAWGGPYNEQFF
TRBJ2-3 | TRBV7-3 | CASSLNALAADTQYF
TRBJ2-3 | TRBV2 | CASRNFYGTDTQYF
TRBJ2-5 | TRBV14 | CASSRRLAGGQETQYF
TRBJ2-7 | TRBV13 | CASSPGLAGQGYYEQYF
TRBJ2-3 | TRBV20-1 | CSARDWWGGQADSTDTQYF
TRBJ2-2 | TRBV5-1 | CASSLGLAGGGTGELFF
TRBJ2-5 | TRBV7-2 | CASSSGRAPGLAQYF
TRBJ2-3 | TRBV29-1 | CSAGRAGGADTQYF
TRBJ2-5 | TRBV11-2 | CASSLVVGEQETQYF